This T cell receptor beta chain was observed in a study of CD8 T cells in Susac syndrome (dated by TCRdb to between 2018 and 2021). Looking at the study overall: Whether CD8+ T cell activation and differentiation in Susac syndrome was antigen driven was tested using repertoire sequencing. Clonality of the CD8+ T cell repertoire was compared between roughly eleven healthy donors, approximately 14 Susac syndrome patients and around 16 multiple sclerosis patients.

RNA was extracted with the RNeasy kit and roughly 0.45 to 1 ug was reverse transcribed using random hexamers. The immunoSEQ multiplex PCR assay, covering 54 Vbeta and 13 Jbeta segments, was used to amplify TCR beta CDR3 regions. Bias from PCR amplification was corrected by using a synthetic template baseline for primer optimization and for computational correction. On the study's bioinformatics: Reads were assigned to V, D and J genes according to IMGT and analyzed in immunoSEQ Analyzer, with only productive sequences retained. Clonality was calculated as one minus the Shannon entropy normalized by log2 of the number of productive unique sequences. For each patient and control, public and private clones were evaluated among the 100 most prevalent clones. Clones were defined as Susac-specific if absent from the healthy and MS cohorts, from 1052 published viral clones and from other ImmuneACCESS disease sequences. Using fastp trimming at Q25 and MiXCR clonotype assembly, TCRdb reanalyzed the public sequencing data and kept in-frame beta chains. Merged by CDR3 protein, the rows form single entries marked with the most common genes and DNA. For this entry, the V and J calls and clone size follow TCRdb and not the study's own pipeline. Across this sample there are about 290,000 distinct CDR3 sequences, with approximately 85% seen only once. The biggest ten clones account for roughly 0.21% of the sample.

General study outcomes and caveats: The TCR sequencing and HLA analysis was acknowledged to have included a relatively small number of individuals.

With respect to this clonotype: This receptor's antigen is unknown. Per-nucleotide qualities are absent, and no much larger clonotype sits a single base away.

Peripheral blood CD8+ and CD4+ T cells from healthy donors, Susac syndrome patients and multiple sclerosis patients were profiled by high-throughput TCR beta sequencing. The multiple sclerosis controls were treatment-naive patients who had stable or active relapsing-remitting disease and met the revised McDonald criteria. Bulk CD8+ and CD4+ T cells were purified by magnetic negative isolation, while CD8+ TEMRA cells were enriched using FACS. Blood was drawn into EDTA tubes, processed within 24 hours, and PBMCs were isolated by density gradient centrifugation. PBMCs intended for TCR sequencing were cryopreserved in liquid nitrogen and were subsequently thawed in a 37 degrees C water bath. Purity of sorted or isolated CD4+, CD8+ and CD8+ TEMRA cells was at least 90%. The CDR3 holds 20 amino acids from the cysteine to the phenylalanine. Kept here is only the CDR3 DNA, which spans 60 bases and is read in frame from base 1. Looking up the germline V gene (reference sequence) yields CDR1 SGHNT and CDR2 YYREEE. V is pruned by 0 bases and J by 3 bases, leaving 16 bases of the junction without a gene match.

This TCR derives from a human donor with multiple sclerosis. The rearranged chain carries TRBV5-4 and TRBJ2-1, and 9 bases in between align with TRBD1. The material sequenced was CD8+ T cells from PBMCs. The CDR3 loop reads CASSLERTGVWGPFYNEQFF. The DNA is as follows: TGTGCCAGCAGCTTGGAGCGGACAGGGGTTTGGGGCCCTTTCTACAATGAGCAGTTCTTC.